Below, 29 T cell receptor beta chains from the same sample are listed, as sequenced in a study of cytomegalovirus exposure and HLA in healthy donors. Profiled with immunoSEQ multiplex PCR; TCRdb holds only in-frame clones, not every one. Among about 190,000 clones, around 84% were seen once, and the ten largest hold less than 8.5%. The sequenced sample consisted of PBMCs. These receptors originate from a man aged 18 to 30 in good health and CMV-seropositive.

The V and J genes are TRBV5-1 and TRBJ2-2; D possibly corresponds to TRBD2 (5 bases). V lost 1 base, J lost 3 bases, and 10 bases lay in between. Per the germline V gene, CDR1 is SGHRS and CDR2 is YFSETQ. The CDR3 has 15 amino acids. Here the CDR3 reads CASSLSGKDTGELFF. The CDR3 coding sequence is TGCGCCAGCAGCTTGTCGGGAAAAGACACCGGGGAGCTGTTTTTT.

The chain carries TRBV11-3 and TRBJ2-3; 11 bases fit TRBD2. Germline V gene sequence: CDR1 SGHNT, CDR2 YENEEA. The CDR3 totals 17 residues. J lost 3 bases, V lost 1 base, and 6 bases had no gene match. The CDR3 reads CASSLGTSGGGTDTQYF. The DNA for the CDR3 is TGTGCCAGCAGCTTAGGAACTAGCGGGGGCGGAACAGATACGCAGTATTTT.

This rearrangement joins TRBV7-2 to TRBJ1-3; D is perhaps TRBD1 (6 bases). Trimming removed 5 bases from V and 3 bases from J, with 11 bases in between. This CDR3 comprises 14 residues. CDR1 SGHTA and CDR2 FQGNSA come from the germline V gene. CDR3 in DNA: TGTGCCAGCAGCCTGCGGACAGTTGGAAACACCATATATTTT. Encoded protein: CASSLRTVGNTIYF.

The rearrangement uses TRBV13 and TRBJ1-1; tentative D call: TRBD1 (6 bases). CDR1 and CDR2 from the germline V gene are PRHDT and FYEKMQ (reference sequence). CDR3 length: 14 amino acids. V was pared by 4 bases and J by 5 bases, with 14 bases between. CDR3 amino acids: CASSSDRKETEAFF. DNA of the CDR3: TGTGCCAGCAGCTCAGACAGGAAAGAAACTGAAGCTTTCTTT. Drawing the rest from reference TRBV13 and TRBJ1-1, the complete variable domain is AAGVIQSPRHLIKEKRETATLKCYPIPRHDTVYWYQQGPGQDPQFLISFYEKMQSDKGSIPDRFSAQQFSDYHSELNMSSLELGDSALYFCASSSDRKETEAFFGQGTRLTVV.

The J gene is TRBJ1-5, the V gene TRBV7-2; D gene unclear. CDR1 SGHTA and CDR2 FQGNSA come from the germline V gene. The V gene lost 1 base and the J gene lost 4 bases, with 5 bases spanning the gap. This CDR3 spans 13 amino acids. The CDR3 DNA is TGTGCCAGCAGCTTAGTCCAGAATCAGCCCCAGCATTTT. Protein sequence: CASSLVQNQPQHF.

The chain has TRBV30 and TRBJ2-7; 12 nucleotides align to TRBD2. Germline loops: CDR1 GTSNPN, CDR2 SVGIG (reference sequence). Unmatched junction bases numbered 12, after V lost 5 bases and J lost 7 bases. The CDR3 is 15 residues long. The CDR3 reads CAWGRLAGVPGEQYF. DNA for the CDR3: TGTGCCTGGGGGAGACTAGCGGGAGTGCCAGGGGAGCAGTACTTC.

The chain has TRBV6-5 and TRBJ1-5; D is uncertain. V lost 6 bases, J lost 3 bases, and 6 bases lay in between. Germline lookup yields CDR1 MNHEY and CDR2 SVGAGI. CDR3 size: 12 residues. The CDR3 DNA is TGTGCCAGCAGGGCACCCAATCAGCCCCAGCATTTT. This gives the protein CASRAPNQPQHF.

This clone has more than one count but fewer than ten. This chain joins TRBV19 and TRBJ2-7, with D tentatively TRBD2 (6 bases). The CDR3 consists of 12 residues. CDR1 and CDR2 from the germline V gene are LNHDA and SQIVND (reference sequence). With 7 bases removed from V and 6 bases from J, the gap between germline ends came to 13 bases. In DNA form, the CDR3 reads TGTGCCAGTACGACGGGAGCGGGCGAGCAGTACTTC. It is translated as CASTTGAGEQYF.

The genes are TRBV27 and TRBJ1-2, with 10 bases identical to TRBD1. J gave up 4 bases and V 0 bases, and 8 bases lay outside the gene matches. The CDR3 consists of 17 residues. Per the germline V gene, CDR1 is MNHEY and CDR2 is SMNVEV (reference sequence). The CDR3 nucleotides are TGTGCCAGCAGTTTATCCTTCCGGGACAGGGGCCTCTATGGCTACACCTTC. This translates into CASSLSFRDRGLYGYTF.

The chain carries TRBV4-1 and TRBJ2-7; D is uncertain. V was clipped by 4 bases and J by 1 base, with 11 bases between them. CDR1 MGHRA and CDR2 YSYEKL come from the germline V gene. This CDR3 contains 14 residues. CDR3 region: CASSLIDGSYEQYF. The CDR3 DNA follows: TGCGCCAGCAGCCTCATAGACGGGTCCTACGAGCAGTACTTC.

This CDR3 reads CASSPHAGNYGYTF. As DNA, the CDR3 is TGTGCCAGCAGCCCCCATGCGGGGAACTATGGCTACACCTTC. The chain has TRBV7-3 and TRBJ1-2; the D is unclear. Per germline, CDR1 SGHTA and CDR2 FQGTGA. The CDR3 has 14 amino acids. V was pared by 5 bases and J by 2 bases, with 12 bases between.

The count of this clone is one. The J gene is TRBJ2-5, the V gene TRBV6-5; 9 bases match TRBD2. With 2 bases clipped from V and 9 bases from J, the junction kept 7 bases outside the gene matches. The V gene's germline CDR1 is MNHEY and CDR2 SVGAGI. The CDR3 loop spans 14 amino acids. Here the CDR3 DNA reads TGTGCCAGCAGTTACGCTGGCGGGGGGGGAGCCCAGTACTTC. It codes for CASSYAGGGGAQYF.

This clone was counted only a few times. As the CDR3 is not closed by the conserved phenylalanine or tryptophan, this likely results from a read error. No DNA is shown, since the ends of the CDR3 on it are uncertain; the CDR3 is the one TCRdb lists. V gene TRBV28 combines with J gene TRBJ2-7; TRBD2 is the table's D call, not checked against the DNA. Counting both end residues, the CDR3 totals 8 amino acids. Germline CDR1 is MDHEN and CDR2 is SYDVKM. The CDR3 spells CASSPTGY.

This chain uses TRBV5-1 with TRBJ2-7, with 8 bases identical to TRBD2. CDR1 SGHRS and CDR2 YFSETQ come from the germline V gene. This CDR3 has 14 residues. V lost 4 bases to trimming and J lost 0 bases; unmatched junction nucleotides: 3. The CDR3 reads CASSVGLVSYEQYF. CDR3 bases: TGCGCCAGCAGCGTGGGACTAGTCTCCTACGAGCAGTACTTC. Full variable domain (remainder filled in from reference TRBV5-1 and TRBJ2-7): KAGVTQTPRYLIKTRGQQVTLSCSPISGHRSVSWYQQTPGQGLQFLFEYFSETQRNKGNFPGRFSGRQFSNSRSEMNVSTLELGDSALYLCASSVGLVSYEQYFGPGTRLTVT.

This rearrangement joins TRBV5-1 to TRBJ2-5; 11 bases map to TRBD2. The germline V gene encodes CDR1 SGHRS and CDR2 YFSETQ. This CDR3 is built from 18 residues. V lost 4 bases, J lost 4 bases, and 15 bases stayed unmatched. CDR3 nucleotides: TGCGCCAGCAGCCCTCTCGGACTAGCGGGTAGGGGTGGAGAGACCCAGTACTTC. Its translation is CASSPLGLAGRGGETQYF.

The chain is built from TRBV4-1 and TRBJ1-5; D not resolved. Germline V gene data show CDR1 as MGHRA and CDR2 as YSYEKL. V was shortened by 0 bases and J by 0 bases, with 9 bases between the two germline ends. The CDR3 runs 16 residues. The CDR3 DNA follows: TGCGCCAGCAGCCAAGATCTGAGTTATAGCAATCAGCCCCAGCATTTT. Translating gives CASSQDLSYSNQPQHF.

The gene calls are TRBV27 and TRBJ2-1; 8 bases match TRBD1. CDR1 and CDR2 (germline): MNHEY, SMNVEV (reference sequence). Trimming cost V 0 bases and J 10 bases; bases outside gene matches: 5. This CDR3 has 14 amino acids. Here the CDR3 DNA reads TGTGCCAGCAGTTTATCGCAGGGGGCCGGGGAGCAGTTCTTC. Translating gives CASSLSQGAGEQFF.

The chain has TRBV7-8 and TRBJ2-2, with 10 positions matching TRBD1. The CDR3 is 15 amino acids. The junction had 4 bases not matched to a gene; V was cut back by 5 bases and J by 4 bases. The germline CDR1 and CDR2 sequences are SGHVS and FQNEAQ. As DNA, the CDR3 is TGTGCCAGCAGCCTGAGGACAGGGGGCACCGGGGAGCTGTTTTTT. Protein product: CASSLRTGGTGELFF.

The chain carries TRBV15 and TRBJ2-5, with D possibly TRBD2 on 7 matching bases. The CDR3 covers 14 residues. Germline assignment: CDR1 LNHNV and CDR2 YYDKDF (reference sequence). V lost 6 bases and J 4 bases, leaving 15 bases between the germline ends. The CDR3 region is CATSLRGASETQYF. CDR3 coding DNA: TGTGCCACCAGTCTACGGGGGGCGTCAGAGACCCAGTACTTC.

The rearrangement uses TRBV29-1 and TRBJ2-3; 7 bases match TRBD1. The CDR3 spans 13 residues. In germline, CDR1 is SQVTM, CDR2 ANQGSEA. Trimming removed 4 bases from V and 3 bases from J; junction bases left unmatched: 4. The CDR3 here is CSVGQGGTDTQYF. The CDR3 DNA reads TGCAGCGTTGGACAGGGTGGTACAGATACGCAGTATTTT.

This clone appeared a few times. V gene TRBV30 combines with J gene TRBJ1-5; D is unclear. This CDR3 comprises 12 residues. Germline loops: CDR1 GTSNPN, CDR2 SVGIG (reference sequence). Between the trimmed V and J ends, which lost 3 bases and 10 bases, there was a span of 13 bases. CDR3 protein: CAWSRGPGPQHF. DNA for the CDR3: TGTGCCTGGAGCCGAGGACCGGGACCCCAGCATTTT.

This chain links TRBV4-2 with TRBJ2-7, with 12 positions matching TRBD1. Per germline, CDR1 LGHNA and CDR2 YNFKEQ. The CDR3 covers 16 residues. The V gene end was trimmed by 6 bases and the J gene end by 4 bases; junction bases not matched to a gene: 10. CDR3 DNA sequence: TGTGCCAGCAGACTCGGGCCGGGACAGGGGGCTTACGAGCAGTACTTC. It codes for CASRLGPGQGAYEQYF.

The gene calls are TRBV30 and TRBJ1-4; D unresolved. CDR1 is GTSNPN and CDR2 is SVGIG in the germline V gene (reference sequence). Trimming stripped 0 bases from V and 3 bases from J, with 8 bases between. The CDR3 covers 14 residues. CDR3 nucleotide sequence: TGTGCCTGGAGTGTACGGAGGGCTAATGAAAAACTGTTTTTT. Its translation: CAWSVRRANEKLFF.

The chain links TRBV2 to TRBJ2-3; tentative D call: TRBD2 (5 bases). Germline lookup yields CDR1 SNHLY and CDR2 FYNNEI. The CDR3 is 12 amino acids. Trimming removed 7 bases from V and 2 bases from J, with 7 bases in between. The DNA of the CDR3 is TGTGCCAGCACAGCGGCCACAGATACGCAGTATTTT. Translation gives CASTAATDTQYF.

This clone came up once. This sequence joins TRBV5-4 and TRBJ2-3; D unclear. Germline V CDR1 and CDR2: SGHNT, YYREEE (reference sequence). This CDR3 region has 16 residues. With 0 bases removed from V and 0 bases from J, the gap between germline ends came to 11 bases. CDR3 protein: CASSLGLRSSTDTQYF. In DNA form, the CDR3 reads TGTGCCAGCAGCTTGGGCCTACGTTCTAGCACAGATACGCAGTATTTT.

CDR3 residues: CAWSQDRGDYGYTF. For the CDR3, the DNA is TGTGCCTGGAGCCAGGACAGAGGAGACTATGGCTACACCTTC. This chain links TRBV30 with TRBJ1-2; D may be TRBD1 (6 bases). The CDR3 is 14 amino acids. Trimming pared 3 bases from V and 3 bases from J, leaving 14 bases between. Germline V gives CDR1 GTSNPN, CDR2 SVGIG (reference sequence).

The chain couples TRBV5-6 to TRBJ1-2; D perhaps matches TRBD1 (6 bases). Trimming took off 5 bases at V and 6 bases at J, with 17 bases between the two ends. Germline V gene sequence: CDR1 SGHDT, CDR2 YYEEEE. The CDR3 consists of 14 residues. CDR3 region: CASSDGTQANGYTF. The CDR3 DNA sequence: TGTGCCAGCAGTGACGGGACACAGGCTAATGGCTACACCTTC.

This chain uses TRBV27 with TRBJ2-2; 10 bases match TRBD1. Germline CDR1 MNHEY, CDR2 SMNVEV (reference sequence). The CDR3 runs 16 residues. Trimming at V came to 5 bases and at J to 3 bases, leaving 6 bases not matched to a gene. CDR3 in DNA: TGTGCCAGCAGTCATGGAGGGACAGGGGACACCGGGGAGCTGTTTTTT. Residues: CASSHGGTGDTGELFF.

This clone has just one count. This chain joins TRBV11-2 and TRBJ2-7; 7 bases fit TRBD2. Trimming at V came to 5 bases and at J to 0 bases, leaving 7 bases not matched to a gene. This CDR3 is built from 15 residues. Germline V gene lookup returns CDR1 SGHAT and CDR2 FQNNGV. CDR3 nucleotides: TGTGCCAGCAGCCAGGGCGGGAGTCCCTCCTACGAGCAGTACTTC. Translation gives CASSQGGSPSYEQYF.